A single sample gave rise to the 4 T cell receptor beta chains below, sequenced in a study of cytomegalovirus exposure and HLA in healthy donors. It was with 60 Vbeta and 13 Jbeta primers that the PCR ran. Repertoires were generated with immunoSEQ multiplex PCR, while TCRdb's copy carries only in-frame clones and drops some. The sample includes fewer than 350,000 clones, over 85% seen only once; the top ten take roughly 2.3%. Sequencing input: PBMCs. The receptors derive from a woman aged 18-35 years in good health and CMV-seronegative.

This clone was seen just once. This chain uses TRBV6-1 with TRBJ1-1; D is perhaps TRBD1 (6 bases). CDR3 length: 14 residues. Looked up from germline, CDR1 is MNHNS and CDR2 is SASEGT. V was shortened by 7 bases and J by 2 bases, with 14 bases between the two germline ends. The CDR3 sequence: CASIRGHFNTEAFF. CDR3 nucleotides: TGTGCCAGCATCAGGGGACACTTCAACACTGAAGCTTTCTTT.

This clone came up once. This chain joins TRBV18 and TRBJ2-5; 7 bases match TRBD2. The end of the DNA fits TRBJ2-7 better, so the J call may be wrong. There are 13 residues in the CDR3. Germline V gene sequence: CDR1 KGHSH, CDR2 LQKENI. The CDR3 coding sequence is TGTGCCAGCTCTCGCGGGGAGGGCGACGAGCAGTACTTC. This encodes CASSRGEGDEQYF.

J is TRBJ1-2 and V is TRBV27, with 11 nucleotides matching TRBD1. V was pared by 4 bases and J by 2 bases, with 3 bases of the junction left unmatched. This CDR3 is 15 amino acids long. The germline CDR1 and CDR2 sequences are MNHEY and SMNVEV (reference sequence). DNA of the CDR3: TGTGCCAGCAGTTACAGGGACAGGGGGAACTATGGCTACACCTTC. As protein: CASSYRDRGNYGYTF.

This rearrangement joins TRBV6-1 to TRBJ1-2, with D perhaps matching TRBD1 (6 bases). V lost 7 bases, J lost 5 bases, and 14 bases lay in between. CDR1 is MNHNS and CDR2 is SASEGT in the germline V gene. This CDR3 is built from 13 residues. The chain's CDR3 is CASIPGQSYGYTF. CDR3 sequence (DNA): TGTGCCAGCATTCCGGGACAATCATATGGCTACACCTTC.